The present T cell receptor (beta chain) was sequenced within a study of cytomegalovirus exposure and HLA in healthy donors. Overall study: From HLA-typed donors, an early data release held approximately 85 million unique TCRs. Broader study findings: Productive status was seen about 87% or about 30% of the time for most TCR beta V segments in an earlier analysis.

These donors counted as nominally healthy when sampled, but unrecorded immune exposures were likely. A multiplex PCR was run with 60 Vbeta primers and 13 Jbeta primers. Authors' analysis steps: Later, roughly 86 million unique TCR beta chains were counted in an analysis, and some 10 million of them were shared. Sequenced by immunoSEQ multiplex PCR; TCRdb stores in-frame clones only, minus some. From that table come the V and J calls and clone size; the DNA was used to work out D and trimming. The data contain tens of thousands of clones, more than 75% of them seen just once; the ten biggest clones take up 1.9%. Concerning this clone itself: Its antigen is not known.

Deletions cut 0 bases from V and 6 bases from J, with 6 bases between. Germline loops: CDR1 SGHNT, CDR2 YYREEE (reference sequence). CDR3 length equals 12 residues. The TCR was taken from a young man in good health and CMV-seronegative. Material: PBMCs. J is TRBJ1-1 and V is TRBV5-4, with D uncertain. CDR3 residues: CASSLGRAEAFF. The CDR3, as DNA: TGTGCCAGCAGCTTGGGACGGGCTGAAGCTTTCTTT.